Below, 26 T cell receptor beta chains from the same sample are listed, as sequenced in a study of cytomegalovirus exposure and HLA in healthy donors. Primers for the PCR totalled 60 Vbeta and 13 Jbeta. Sequencing used immunoSEQ multiplex PCR; TCRdb keeps in-frame clones, though not all of them. The sample lists over 100,000 clones, over 75% occurring once. Sequenced: PBMCs. Receptors were obtained from a man aged 25 to 40 in good health and CMV-seronegative.

The CDR3 is CASSLYAGGTGELFF. Here the CDR3 DNA reads TGCGCCAGCAGCTTGTACGCAGGGGGTACCGGGGAGCTGTTTTTT. V gene TRBV5-1 combines with J gene TRBJ2-2; TRBD1 aligns across 7 bases. The germline V gene encodes CDR1 SGHRS and CDR2 YFSETQ. The J segment lost 5 bases and the V segment lost 1 base, leaving 5 bases of the junction unmatched. The CDR3 contains 15 residues.

The V and J genes are TRBV6-1 and TRBJ1-5, with 7 bases lining up with TRBD1. Germline V gene sequence: CDR1 MNHNS, CDR2 SASEGT. This CDR3 region has 15 residues. With 0 bases clipped from V and 6 bases from J, the junction kept 5 bases outside the gene matches. The CDR3 region has the DNA TGTGCCAGCAGTGAAGCATCAGGGGGTACTCAGCCCCAGCATTTT. Protein sequence: CASSEASGGTQPQHF.

The chain employs TRBV2 and TRBJ1-4; 9 nucleotides line up with TRBD1. This CDR3 is built from 16 residues. The germline V gene encodes CDR1 SNHLY and CDR2 FYNNEI. V was pared by 2 bases and J by 3 bases, with 4 bases of the junction left unmatched. CDR3 sequence (DNA): TGTGCCAGCAGTGAAAACAGGGGGCAGGCTAATGAAAAACTGTTTTTT. Amino acid sequence: CASSENRGQANEKLFF.

The rearrangement links TRBV4-2 to TRBJ2-3; D remains unclear. Per the germline V gene, CDR1 is LGHNA and CDR2 is YNFKEQ. The CDR3 totals 16 residues. Trimming pared 1 base from V and 1 base from J, leaving 12 bases between. CDR3 protein: CASSQVTLSRTDTQYF. DNA of the CDR3: TGTGCCAGCAGCCAAGTTACACTATCCCGCACAGATACGCAGTATTTT.

The V and J genes are TRBV28 and TRBJ1-5; maybe TRBD1 (5 bases). The length of the CDR3 is 14 residues. Germline V gene lookup returns CDR1 MDHEN and CDR2 SYDVKM. Trimming took 6 bases from V and 0 from J, leaving 9 bases between them. For the CDR3, the DNA is TGTGCCAGCAGGACAGTCTATAGCAATCAGCCCCAGCATTTT. It codes for CASRTVYSNQPQHF.

This rearrangement joins TRBV19 to TRBJ1-5; TRBD1 is a possible D gene (6 bases). The CDR3 loop spans 15 amino acids. V dropped 7 bases and J dropped 0 bases, with 13 bases sitting between them. Germline CDR1 LNHDA, CDR2 SQIVND (reference sequence). CDR3 protein: CASTRWDNSNQPQHF. CDR3 sequence (DNA): TGTGCCAGTACCCGGTGGGACAATAGCAATCAGCCCCAGCATTTT. The full variable domain, with the rest looked up from reference TRBV19 and TRBJ1-5, is DGGITQSPKYLFRKEGQNVTLSCEQNLNHDAMYWYRQDPGQGLRLIYYSQIVNDFQKGDIAEGYSVSREKKESFPLTVTSAQKNPTAFYLCASTRWDNSNQPQHFGDGTRLSIL.

The V call is TRBV21-1, the J call TRBJ1-2; the table calls TRBD1, which could not be checked here. TRBV21-1 has pseudogene status. This CDR3 is 15 amino acids long. CDR3 region: CASIATGKRTYGYTF. In DNA, the CDR3 is TGTGCCAGCATCGCAACAGGGAAACGCACCTATGGCTACACCTTC.

This clone was detected once. The chain joins TRBV4-3 to TRBJ2-6, with D possibly TRBD2 on 5 matching bases. The CDR3 totals 15 residues. Trimming removed 3 bases from V and 0 bases from J, with 6 bases in between. Germline-derived CDR1 and CDR2 are LGHNA and YSLEER. The CDR3 coding sequence is TGCGCCAGCAGCCAGGCGGGCTCTGGGGCCAACGTCCTGACTTTC. Amino acids: CASSQAGSGANVLTF.

This chain links TRBV7-2 with TRBJ1-5, with D possibly being TRBD1 (5 bases). The CDR3 covers 15 residues. In germline, CDR1 is SGHTA, CDR2 FQGNSA. V was cut by 2 bases and J by 5 bases, with 13 bases left in between. The CDR3 sequence: CASSLNQGMHQPQHF. Here the CDR3 DNA reads TGTGCCAGCAGCTTAAATCAGGGCATGCATCAGCCCCAGCATTTT.

The chain uses TRBV6-1 and TRBJ1-5; no definite D call. Deletions cut 4 bases from V and 2 bases from J, with 12 bases between. The CDR3 is made up of 15 amino acids. Germline values: CDR1 MNHNS, CDR2 SASEGT. The CDR3 nucleotides read TGTGCCAGCAGTGTGGGAGAAATTGGCAATCAGCCCCAGCATTTT. It encodes CASSVGEIGNQPQHF.

The chain combines TRBV7-2 with TRBJ2-1; D remains ambiguous. CDR3 length equals 14 residues. CDR1 is SGHTA and CDR2 is FQGNSA in the germline V gene. The V and J ends lost 5 bases and 2 bases respectively, with 10 bases between them. CDR3 coding DNA: TGTGCCAGCAGCCTCGGGTGGGCCTACAATGAGCAGTTCTTC. Protein product: CASSLGWAYNEQFF.

The chain links TRBV30 to TRBJ2-7, with a weak D call TRBD2 (5 bases). Trimming took off 0 bases at V and 1 base at J, with 10 bases between the two ends. This CDR3 comprises 14 residues. CDR1 is GTSNPN, CDR2 SVGIG, per germline (reference sequence). CDR3: CAWSVGRVSYEQYF. In nucleotides, the CDR3 is TGTGCCTGGAGTGTAGGGCGGGTGTCCTACGAGCAGTACTTC.

This sequence joins TRBV27 and TRBJ2-1; D is possibly TRBD2 (7 bases). Germline values: CDR1 MNHEY, CDR2 SMNVEV (reference sequence). V was clipped by 2 bases and J by 3 bases, with 8 bases between them. The CDR3 length is 14 residues. The CDR3 spells CASSLRGGYNEQFF. DNA of the CDR3: TGTGCCAGCAGTTTAAGGGGGGGCTACAATGAGCAGTTCTTC.

This chain connects TRBV9 to TRBJ1-2; 7 bases agree with TRBD1. Germline CDR1 and CDR2: SGDLS and YYNGEE. Trimming cost V 0 bases and J 5 bases; bases outside gene matches: 7. This CDR3 is 15 amino acids long. Here the CDR3 DNA reads TGTGCCAGCAGCGTAGACAGGGACAGAGCTTATGGCTACACCTTC. Encoded protein: CASSVDRDRAYGYTF. Using reference TRBV9 and TRBJ1-2 for the parts outside the CDR3, the full variable domain is DSGVTQTPKHLITATGQRVTLRCSPRSGDLSVYWYQQSLDQGLQFLIQYYNGEERAKGNILERFSAQQFPDLHSELNLSSLELGDSALYFCASSVDRDRAYGYTFGSGTRLTVV.

The chain joins TRBV19 to TRBJ1-6, with a tentative D call TRBD1 (6 bases). Germline V CDR1 and CDR2: LNHDA, SQIVND (reference sequence). V gave up 4 bases and J gave up 2 bases, with 12 bases separating them. There are 16 residues in the CDR3. Here the CDR3 DNA reads TGTGCCAGTAGTACCGCCCGACAGGCCTATAATTCACCCCTCCACTTT. Amino acids: CASSTARQAYNSPLHF.

This chain uses TRBV6-5 with TRBJ1-2; D not resolved. Per the germline V gene, CDR1 is MNHEY and CDR2 is SVGAGI. The CDR3 is made up of 14 amino acids. Trimming took 6 bases from V and 4 from J, leaving 15 bases between them. The CDR3 sequence is CASRTPGGSYGYTF. The CDR3 DNA reads TGTGCCAGCAGGACCCCGGGAGGAAGCTATGGCTACACCTTC.

This chain joins TRBV10-3 and TRBJ1-5; D perhaps matches TRBD1 (6 bases). This CDR3 region has 16 residues. With 3 bases removed from V and 2 bases from J, the gap between germline ends came to 14 bases. Per germline, CDR1 ENHRY and CDR2 SYGVKD. The DNA of the CDR3 is TGTGCCATCAGTGACCAAGGCAGGGGTGGCAATCAGCCCCAGCATTTT. Protein product: CAISDQGRGGNQPQHF.

To note about this clone: The junction and the germline gene differ at one end; a read error may be behind it. The genes are TRBV7-9 and TRBJ1-2; D may be TRBD1 (5 bases). This CDR3 is built from 15 residues. Germline loops: CDR1 SEHNR, CDR2 FQNEAQ (reference sequence). The CDR3 loop is CASSLTQGGNYVYTF. CDR3 nucleotide sequence: TGTGCCAGCAGCTTAACTCAGGGAGGCAACTATGTCTACACCTTC.

V and J are TRBV5-1 and TRBJ1-1; the match to TRBD1 covers 8 bases. V dropped 5 bases and J dropped 2; count of bases not matched to a gene: 8. There are 15 residues in the CDR3. Germline CDR1 SGHRS, CDR2 YFSETQ. CDR3 residues: CASRQRQGANTEAFF. CDR3 in DNA: TGCGCCAGCAGACAACGTCAGGGGGCCAACACTGAAGCTTTCTTT.

V usage is TRBV6-5 and J usage is TRBJ1-5, with 11 bases lining up with TRBD1. V was pared by 6 bases and J by 6 bases, with 4 bases of the junction left unmatched. The germline V gene encodes CDR1 MNHEY and CDR2 SVGAGI. There are 14 residues in the CDR3. Here the CDR3 DNA reads TGTGCCAGCAGAGGACAGGGGGCGTCTCAGCCCCAGCATTTT. It yields the protein CASRGQGASQPQHF.

J is TRBJ1-5 and V is TRBV7-2, with D perhaps TRBD1 (5 bases). V gave up 5 bases and J gave up 0 bases, with 11 bases separating them. The CDR3 has 15 amino acids. Germline V gene sequence: CDR1 SGHTA, CDR2 FQGNSA. The CDR3 region is CASSPQQVSNQPQHF. The CDR3 coding sequence is TGTGCCAGCAGCCCGCAACAGGTTAGCAATCAGCCCCAGCATTTT.

The chain links TRBV7-8 to TRBJ2-1; D remains ambiguous. CDR3 length: 11 residues. Germline V lookup: CDR1 SGHVS, CDR2 FQNEAQ. Trimming took off 5 bases at V and 4 bases at J, with 3 bases between the two ends. The chain's CDR3 is CASSPYNEQFF. The CDR3 DNA is TGTGCCAGCAGCCCTTACAATGAGCAGTTCTTC.

The chain uses TRBV28 and TRBJ1-5; D call uncertain. The length of the CDR3 is 14 residues. From germline, CDR1 is MDHEN and CDR2 SYDVKM. V lost 3 bases and J lost 1, with 7 bases in between. CDR3 in amino acids: CASSFVESNQPQHF. CDR3 DNA: TGTGCCAGCAGTTTTGTAGAAAGCAATCAGCCCCAGCATTTT.

The chain is built from TRBV7-9 and TRBJ2-7, with D maybe TRBD2 (6 bases). This CDR3 region has 13 residues. With 4 bases removed from V and 2 bases from J, the gap between germline ends came to 9 bases. CDR1 and CDR2 from the germline V gene are SEHNR and FQNEAQ (reference sequence). CDR3 nucleotides: TGTGCCAGCAGCTCCGGAGGGACCTACGAGCAGTACTTC. Protein product: CASSSGGTYEQYF.

V gene TRBV19 combines with J gene TRBJ2-1, with TRBD2 matching 8 bases. Trimming removed 5 bases from V and 3 bases from J; junction bases left unmatched: 3. This CDR3 is 14 amino acids long. The germline V gene has CDR1 LNHDA and CDR2 SQIVND (reference sequence). CDR3 sequence (DNA): TGTGCCAGTAGTCGGCGGGAGGTCTACAATGAGCAGTTCTTC. Encoded protein: CASSRREVYNEQFF. The full variable domain, rest sourced from reference TRBV19 and TRBJ2-1, is DGGITQSPKYLFRKEGQNVTLSCEQNLNHDAMYWYRQDPGQGLRLIYYSQIVNDFQKGDIAEGYSVSREKKESFPLTVTSAQKNPTAFYLCASSRREVYNEQFFGPGTRLTVL.

The J gene is TRBJ2-3, the V gene TRBV15; 10 nucleotides align to TRBD2. The CDR3 is made up of 18 amino acids. The trim removed 4 bases at V and 0 bases at J, leaving 10 bases unmatched. CDR1 is LNHNV and CDR2 is YYDKDF in the germline V gene (reference sequence). CDR3 sequence reads: CATSKEISLAGSTDTQYF. The CDR3 nucleotides read TGTGCCACCAGCAAAGAGATTTCACTAGCGGGAAGCACAGATACGCAGTATTTT.